This T cell receptor beta chain is drawn from a study of T cells in localized non-small cell lung cancer. The table came from immunoSEQ multiplex PCR; TCRdb's copy has only in-frame clones and leaves some out. The sample includes roughly 40,000 clones, 70% to 90% of them seen just once. Sequencing was performed on peripheral blood, taken before any cancer treatment. This TCR came from a man aged 18 to 55 with stage I lung adenocarcinoma.

CDR3 bases: TGTGCCATCAGTGAGGGGACAGGTAGGGGAAAACTGTTTTTT. Its protein is CAISEGTGRGKLFF. The chain carries TRBV10-3 and TRBJ1-4; 8 bases align to TRBD1. The CDR3 loop spans 14 amino acids. Per germline, CDR1 ENHRY and CDR2 SYGVKD. V lost 2 bases to trimming and J lost 10 bases; unmatched junction nucleotides: 6.